Below are 20 T cell receptor beta chains sequenced from a single sample in a study of regulatory and conventional T cells in RAG deficiency (dated by TCRdb to the late 2010s). The method behind the library was the immunoSEQ multiplex PCR assay. In its TCRdb copy, this immuneACCESS table keeps in-frame sequences only and misses some clones. Where compared with another copy, unresolved V genes explain less than half of these, and the others have no known cause. The sample has around 37,000 clones on record, about 88% of them singletons. The top ten clonotypes cover roughly an eighth of the sample. This sample was shared with a second study, whose subject was regulatory T cells. As that second study puts it: For the multiplex PCR, 52 forward TRBV primers and 13 reverse TRBJ primers were used, and amplification bias was corrected with both assay-based and computational methods.

Specimen: CD8+ T cells sorted from blood. The source of these receptors is a human donor in good health.

The rearrangement uses TRBV6-5 and TRBJ1-4; D gene unclear. Trimming stripped 6 bases from V and 7 bases from J, with 12 bases between. Germline V gene lookup returns CDR1 MNHEY and CDR2 SVGAGI. The CDR3 covers 13 residues. CDR3 DNA sequence: TGTGCCAGCAGCCCCTTAGGTGGTGAAAAACTGTTTTTT. It yields the protein CASSPLGGEKLFF.

The chain combines TRBV11-3 with TRBJ2-1; D perhaps matches TRBD2 (5 bases). Per germline, CDR1 SGHNT and CDR2 YENEEA. The CDR3 totals 16 residues. The germline V and J ends were trimmed by 1 base and 4 bases, with 14 bases remaining between them. The CDR3 nucleotides are TGTGCCAGCAGCTTAGTCGGCAACTCGGGATACAATGAGCAGTTCTTC. It codes for CASSLVGNSGYNEQFF.

The chain uses TRBV19 and TRBJ2-2; 8 nucleotides align to TRBD2. The CDR3 sequence is 14 residues long. Trimming cost V 9 bases and J 1 base; bases outside gene matches: 4. CDR1 and CDR2 from the germline V gene are LNHDA and SQIVND (reference sequence). CDR3 nucleotides: TGTGCCAGCCGTACTAGCGGGAACACCGGGGAGCTGTTTTTT. The encoded protein is CASRTSGNTGELFF.

The CDR3 loop is CASSLLNSPLHF. As DNA, the CDR3 is TGTGCCAGCAGCCTCCTAAATTCACCCCTCCACTTT. J is TRBJ1-6 and V is TRBV27; D is unclear. Germline V gene sequence: CDR1 MNHEY, CDR2 SMNVEV (reference sequence). The CDR3 runs to 12 residues. Deletions cut 6 bases from V and 7 bases from J, with 7 bases between.

The V gene is TRBV6-1, the J gene TRBJ2-7; TRBD1 aligns across 7 bases. Unmatched junction bases numbered 8, after V lost 2 bases and J lost 1 base. Germline V lookup: CDR1 MNHNS, CDR2 SASEGT. This CDR3 is built from 16 residues. The CDR3 here is CASSELRDRASYEQYF. CDR3 bases: TGTGCCAGCAGTGAACTTCGAGACAGGGCGTCCTACGAGCAGTACTTC.

This clone was seen a few times. V is TRBV7-9 and J is TRBJ1-4; no reliable D call. The V and J ends lost 1 base and 7 bases respectively, with 10 bases between them. The CDR3 covers 14 residues. CDR1 SEHNR and CDR2 FQNEAQ come from the germline V gene (reference sequence). In DNA form, the CDR3 reads TGTGCCAGCAGCTTAGGGACTTGGGGTGAAAAACTGTTTTTT. It translates to CASSLGTWGEKLFF.

This chain uses TRBV19 with TRBJ1-5, with TRBD1 matching over 9 bases. Trimming at V came to 4 bases and at J to 4 bases, leaving 2 bases not matched to a gene. Germline V gene sequence: CDR1 LNHDA, CDR2 SQIVND (reference sequence). The CDR3 spans 14 residues. The CDR3 loop is CASSTGTGNQPQHF. The CDR3 bases are TGTGCCAGTAGTACCGGGACAGGGAATCAGCCCCAGCATTTT.

This chain links TRBV27 with TRBJ1-1; the D gene is possibly TRBD1 (5 bases). Germline V gene lookup returns CDR1 MNHEY and CDR2 SMNVEV (reference sequence). V was trimmed by 2 bases and J by 5 bases, leaving 9 bases between them. The CDR3 length is 13 residues. The CDR3 loop reads CASSLLGVTEAFF. The DNA of the CDR3 is TGTGCCAGCAGTTTACTAGGGGTTACTGAAGCTTTCTTT.

This clone has only one observation. V gene TRBV10-3 combines with J gene TRBJ2-3, with D unresolved. V gave up 4 bases and J gave up 4 bases, with 15 bases separating them. The germline V gene encodes CDR1 ENHRY and CDR2 SYGVKD. CDR3 size: 15 residues. The CDR3 loop is CAISVAPSLADTQYF. The CDR3 nucleotides are TGTGCCATCAGTGTAGCCCCCAGTTTGGCAGATACGCAGTATTTT.

The genes are TRBV27 and TRBJ2-3; 10 nucleotides align to TRBD2. The CDR3 has 13 amino acids. V lost 9 bases, J lost 2 bases, and 2 bases stayed unmatched. CDR1 MNHEY and CDR2 SMNVEV come from the germline V gene (reference sequence). The CDR3 region is CASSGGTTDTQYF. DNA of the CDR3: TGTGCCAGTAGCGGGGGGACCACAGATACGCAGTATTTT.

The V gene is TRBV30, the J gene TRBJ2-7; 9 nucleotides align to TRBD2. CDR3 length: 13 residues. CDR1 and CDR2 from the germline V gene are GTSNPN and SVGIG (reference sequence). V was pared by 5 bases and J by 2 bases, with 4 bases of the junction left unmatched. The CDR3 DNA reads TGTGCCTGGGCTAGCGGGGATCCCTACGAGCAGTACTTC. Protein product: CAWASGDPYEQYF.

The J gene is TRBJ1-5, the V gene TRBV5-5; possible D gene TRBD1, 6 bases. This CDR3 region has 15 residues. Trimming shortened V by 4 bases and J by 4 bases, and 15 bases separated the two germline ends. The germline V gene encodes CDR1 SGHKS and CDR2 YYEKEE (reference sequence). The CDR3 DNA sequence: TGTGCCAGCAGCGAACGACAGGTCGGAAATCAGCCCCAGCATTTT. Protein product: CASSERQVGNQPQHF.

The V call is TRBV27, the J call TRBJ2-5; 8 bases line up with TRBD1. TRBJ2-7 explains the end of the DNA better; the J call may be wrong. The CDR3 runs to 16 residues. Germline V CDR1 and CDR2: MNHEY, SMNVEV (reference sequence). The DNA of the CDR3 is TGTGCCAGCAGTACAAACTTGGACAGGGTCCCCTACGAGCAGTACTTC. Its translation is CASSTNLDRVPYEQYF.

The chain carries TRBV7-6 and TRBJ2-1; D gene ambiguous. The CDR3 is made up of 13 amino acids. V dropped 0 bases and J dropped 9 bases, with 9 bases sitting between them. Germline-derived CDR1 and CDR2 are SGHVS and FNYEAQ. CDR3 sequence: CASSLAESGEQFF. The CDR3 coding sequence is TGTGCCAGCAGCTTAGCGGAAAGTGGTGAGCAGTTCTTC.

Turning to this clone: The sample carries other DNA sequences with the same CDR3. The chain links TRBV29-1 to TRBJ1-1; possibly TRBD1 for D (5 bases). The CDR3 consists of 14 residues. V was clipped by 4 bases and J by 5 bases, with 17 bases between them. CDR1 is SQVTM, CDR2 ANQGSEA, per germline. The CDR3 region is CSVALGVGGTEAFF. DNA of the CDR3: TGCAGCGTTGCCCTAGGGGTGGGAGGTACTGAAGCTTTCTTT.

This chain connects TRBV7-3 to TRBJ2-4; a possible D gene is TRBD1 (5 bases). The V end was cut by 5 bases, the J end by 7 bases, with 9 bases between. The germline V gene has CDR1 SGHTA and CDR2 FQGTGA. The length of the CDR3 is 12 residues. In nucleotides, the CDR3 is TGTGCCAGCAGCCCAGACAGTAACATTCAGTACTTC. It specifies CASSPDSNIQYF.

The DNA for the CDR3 is TGTGCCAGCAGTCTCTATCGGACTCACAGCACCGGGGAGCTGTTTTTT. This gives the protein CASSLYRTHSTGELFF. This chain connects TRBV27 to TRBJ2-2, with a possible D match to TRBD2 (5 bases). The CDR3 has 16 residues. Germline lookup yields CDR1 MNHEY and CDR2 SMNVEV (reference sequence). V lost 5 bases and J 4 bases, leaving 17 bases between the germline ends.

The J gene is TRBJ1-3, the V gene TRBV7-6, with 9 bases fitting TRBD1. The CDR3 loop spans 17 amino acids. Trimming at V came to 5 bases and at J to 0 bases, leaving 8 bases not matched to a gene. The germline gives CDR1 SGHVS, CDR2 FNYEAQ. The CDR3 DNA follows: TGTGCCAGCAGCCATCCGGGACAGGGTGCCTCTGGAAACACCATATATTTT. This gives the protein CASSHPGQGASGNTIYF.

The chain recombines TRBV6-5 with TRBJ1-1; TRBD1 is a possible D gene (5 bases). The ends were cut back, 6 bases at V and 3 bases at J, with 11 bases in the middle. CDR3 size: 13 residues. Germline-derived CDR1 and CDR2 are MNHEY and SVGAGI. In DNA form, the CDR3 reads TGTGCCAGCAGGTTGTGGGGGGACACTGAAGCTTTCTTT. The encoded protein is CASRLWGDTEAFF.

The chain combines TRBV25-1 with TRBJ1-4, with D tentatively TRBD1 (6 bases). Trimming removed 5 bases from V and 0 bases from J, with 13 bases in between. Germline values: CDR1 MGHDK, CDR2 SYGVNS. The CDR3 is 16 residues long. DNA of the CDR3: TGTGCCAGCAGTCCACAACAGGGCGCAACTAATGAAAAACTGTTTTTT. It specifies CASSPQQGATNEKLFF.